These T cell receptor beta chains were read from a single sample in a study of T cells in Graves' hyperthyroidism and ophthalmopathy. TCRdb re-called the multiplex PCR reads with MiXCR, one entry per CDR3 protein. The data show more than 500,000 distinct CDR3 sequences, with roughly 15% seen just once and around 32% held by the top ten. The sequenced sample was blood. All receptors come from a woman aged 25 to 45 with Graves' ophthalmopathy. Each CDR3 is given with its conserved first and last residue. A D gene is named only where the DNA matches it firmly. Rows give clone size only sometimes, using once, few, many, or a class for an expanded clone.

v_call	d_call	j_call	clone_size	cdr3_length	cdr3_aa	cdr3_nt
TRBV5-1	TRBD2	TRBJ2-2	many	15	CASSSGLVRTGELFF	TGCGCCAGCAGCTCCGGACTAGTGCGCACCGGGGAGCTGTTTTTT
TRBV7-9	NA	TRBJ2-5	few	14	CASSPPPTRETQYF	TGTGCCAGCAGCCCGCCCCCCACCAGGGAGACCCAGTACTTC
TRBV7-2	NA	TRBJ1-2	many	16	CASSLAGRQDNYGYTF	TGTGCCAGCAGCTTAGCAGGGCGCCAGGATAACTATGGCTACACCTTC
TRBV15	TRBD1	TRBJ2-3	NA	14	CATGDRGGTDTQYF	TGTGCCACCGGGGACAGGGGAGGCACAGATACGCAGTATTTT
TRBV4-2	NA	TRBJ2-3	NA	13	CASSQTSLDTQYF	TGTGCCAGCAGCCAGACCTCCTTGGATACGCAGTATTTT
TRBV20-1	TRBD1	TRBJ1-2	few	12	CSAHHRGSSYTF	TGCAGTGCCCACCACAGGGGATCGTCCTACACCTTC
TRBV6-2/TRBV6-3	NA	TRBJ1-1	few	12	CASGVWATEAFF	TGTGCCAGCGGGGTTTGGGCCACTGAAGCTTTCTTT
TRBV7-3	NA	TRBJ2-1	few	16	CASSPGRALSYNEQFF	TGTGCCAGCAGCCCCGGCAGGGCCCTCTCCTACAATGAGCAGTTCTTC
TRBV6-5	NA	TRBJ1-5	many	14	CASSYSGPNQPQHF	TGTGCCAGCAGTTACTCAGGGCCCAATCAGCCCCAGCATTTT
TRBV29-1	TRBD2	TRBJ2-3	NA	19	CSVVVRGLAGVPITDTQYF	TGCAGCGTTGTCGTAAGGGGACTAGCGGGAGTACCAATCACAGATACGCAGTATTTT
TRBV28	NA	TRBJ2-2	few	15	CASSLLGRDTGELFF	TGTGCCAGCAGTTTATTAGGCCGGGACACCGGGGAGCTGTTTTTT
TRBV6-1	NA	TRBJ2-7	many	14	CASSEDGGTYEQYF	TGTGCCAGCAGTGAAGACGGAGGGACCTACGAGCAGTACTTC
TRBV28	NA	TRBJ2-5	many	14	CASSDYRSQETQYF	TGTGCCAGCAGTGATTACAGGTCGCAAGAGACCCAGTACTTC
TRBV12-3/TRBV12-4	NA	TRBJ2-3	many	14	CASRTGSPGDTQYF	TGTGCCAGCAGAACCGGGTCCCCCGGAGATACGCAGTATTTT
TRBV13	NA	TRBJ2-2	NA	15	CASSLRPDSTGELFF	TGTGCCAGCAGCTTACGACCTGACTCCACCGGGGAGCTGTTTTTT
TRBV20-1	TRBD2	TRBJ2-7	many	14	CSATSGTSGYEQYF	TGCAGTGCTACATCCGGGACTAGCGGCTACGAGCAGTACTTC
TRBV5-5	NA	TRBJ2-1	many	16	CASTREGGNPYNEQFF	TGTGCCAGCACCCGAGAGGGTGGGAACCCTTACAATGAGCAGTTCTTC
TRBV12-3/TRBV12-4	NA	TRBJ2-5	NA	13	CASSSQSVETQYF	TGTGCCAGCAGTTCCCAGTCCGTAGAGACCCAGTACTTC
TRBV6-1	NA	TRBJ2-2	NA	14	CASRPTSSTGELFF	TGTGCCAGCAGACCAACGTCTTCCACCGGGGAGCTGTTTTTT
TRBV19	NA	TRBJ2-7	few	13	CASSITGPGEQYF	TGTGCCAGTAGTATAACAGGCCCTGGCGAGCAGTACTTC
TRBV10-3	NA	TRBJ1-5	NA	14	CAISGQTTNQPQHF	TGTGCCATCAGTGGGCAAACGACGAATCAGCCCCAGCATTTT
TRBV6-5	NA	TRBJ1-1	NA	14	CASSYVGQNTEAFF	TGTGCCAGCAGTTACGTGGGACAGAACACTGAAGCTTTCTTT
TRBV29-1	TRBD1	TRBJ2-5	few	16	CSVELGGNRGRETQYF	TGCAGCGTTGAATTAGGCGGCAACAGGGGGCGGGAGACCCAGTACTTC
TRBV12-3/TRBV12-4	NA	TRBJ1-5	many	12	CASSYSNQPQHF	TGTGCCAGCAGTTATAGCAATCAGCCCCAGCATTTT
TRBV7-9	NA	TRBJ1-4	NA	15	CASSATGAINEKLFF	TGTGCCAGCAGCGCGACAGGAGCAATTAATGAAAAACTGTTTTTT